A selection of T cell receptor beta chains follows, all from one sample in a study of T cell responses to AZD1222 COVID-19 vaccine. Assay: immunoSEQ multiplex PCR; the TCRdb copy retains only in-frame clones and omits some. The sample lists roughly 80,000 clones; roughly 94% were seen once. Sequenced here: peripheral blood, sampled on day 0 of AZD1222 vaccination. Receptors originate from an adult in good health. CDR3s include the opening cysteine and the closing phenylalanine or tryptophan. The order of the fields is clone size, J gene, D gene, V gene, CDR3 protein, CDR3 DNA. The D gene is left open where the match is weak. Clone size is shown for a subset of rows, as once, few, many or a class of expanded clone.

.,TRBJ2-6,.,TRBV15,CATSRAGAGANVLTF,TGTGCCACCAGCAGAGCAGGGGCTGGGGCCAACGTCCTGACTTTC
.,TRBJ1-1,.,TRBV6-5,CASNGGAGRTEAFF,TGTGCCAGCAATGGAGGGGCTGGGCGCACTGAAGCTTTCTTT
.,TRBJ2-3,.,TRBV2,CASSESPGGTDTQYF,TGTGCCAGCAGTGAATCCCCCGGGGGCACAGATACGCAGTATTTT
once,TRBJ2-3,.,TRBV19,CASEADTQYF,TGTGCCAGTGAAGCGGATACGCAGTATTTT
few,TRBJ2-3,.,TRBV7-2,CASRDLPGQSTDTQYF,TGTGCCAGCAGGGATCTCCCGGGACAAAGCACAGATACGCAGTATTTT
.,TRBJ2-1,.,TRBV5-6,CASSLDSYNEQFF,TGTGCCAGCAGCTTGGACAGTTACAATGAGCAGTTCTTC
.,TRBJ1-4,.,TRBV2,CASALGGSNEKLFF,TGTGCCAGCGCCCTGGGGGGGAGTAATGAAAAACTGTTTTTT
once,TRBJ2-2,.,TRBV5-1,CASSSNPTRTGELFF,TGCGCCAGCAGCTCGAATCCTACCAGAACCGGGGAGCTGTTTTTT
.,TRBJ1-1,TRBD1,TRBV6-5,CASSSPTGRGPTEAFF,TGTGCCAGCAGTTCCCCGACAGGGAGAGGGCCCACTGAAGCTTTCTTT
.,TRBJ2-7,.,TRBV3-1/TRBV3-2,CASSQDTGSSSYEQYF,TGTGCCAGCAGCCAAGACACCGGGAGCAGTTCCTACGAGCAGTACTTC
once,TRBJ2-5,.,TRBV7-2,CASSARAAAVGETQYF,TGTGCCAGCAGCGCAAGGGCCGCAGCCGTGGGAGAGACCCAGTACTTC
.,TRBJ2-1,TRBD1,TRBV24-1,CATSDFRTGGNNEQFF,TGTGCCACCAGTGATTTCCGGACAGGGGGAAACAATGAGCAGTTCTTC
.,TRBJ2-7,.,TRBV6-2/TRBV6-3,CASSYRLPYEQYF,TGTGCCAGCAGTTACCGCCTGCCTTACGAGCAGTACTTC
.,TRBJ2-7,TRBD2,TRBV5-1,CASSPSGRATYEQYF,TGCGCCAGCAGCCCCAGCGGGAGGGCCACCTACGAGCAGTACTTC
.,TRBJ2-5,.,TRBV28,CASKTGDSTQETQYF,TGTGCCAGCAAAACGGGGGACAGTACCCAAGAGACCCAGTACTTC
.,TRBJ2-1,.,TRBV15,CATSRPDGNNEQFF,TGTGCCACCAGCAGGCCAGACGGTAACAATGAGCAGTTCTTC
.,TRBJ1-6,TRBD1,TRBV19,CASSTRQGGNSPLHF,TGTGCCAGTAGTACCCGACAGGGTGGGAATTCACCCCTCCACTTT
once,TRBJ2-1,.,TRBV1,CTSSQDLQREHNEQFF,TGCACCAGCAGCCAAGATCTCCAGCGGGAGCACAATGAGCAGTTCTTC
.,TRBJ2-7,TRBD1,TRBV5-1,CASSEGTGPFYEQYF,TGCGCCAGCAGCGAAGGGACAGGGCCCTTCTACGAGCAGTACTTC
few,TRBJ2-5,.,TRBV28,CASSHPARGETQYF,TGTGCCAGCAGTCACCCTGCCCGCGGGGAGACCCAGTACTTC
.,TRBJ2-1,.,TRBV5-1,CASSLEASDHNEQFF,TGCGCCAGCAGCTTGGAGGCTAGCGACCACAATGAGCAGTTCTTC
.,TRBJ2-7,TRBD2,TRBV5-5,CASSWEPGTSGRVEQYF,TGTGCCAGCAGCTGGGAGCCGGGGACTAGCGGGAGGGTAGAGCAGTACTTC
.,TRBJ2-3,.,TRBV20-1,CSATPRTQYF,TGCAGTGCCACACCGCGTACGCAGTATTTT
.,TRBJ1-1,.,TRBV30,CAWSVVLGRATEAFF,TGTGCCTGGAGTGTAGTCTTGGGCAGGGCTACTGAAGCTTTCTTT
.,TRBJ1-5,TRBD1,TRBV24-1,CATSDASGAGGGGNQPQHF,TGTGCCACCAGTGATGCGTCCGGGGCAGGGGGCGGGGGCAATCAGCCCCAGCATTTT
.,TRBJ2-7,.,TRBV25-1,CASTTPVGYEQYF,TGTGCCAGCACCACCCCAGTGGGCTACGAGCAGTACTTC
.,TRBJ1-5,.,TRBV4-3,CASSQDRRGSNQPQHF,TGCGCCAGCAGCCAAGATCGTCGGGGAAGCAATCAGCCCCAGCATTTT
.,TRBJ2-2,TRBD2,TRBV25-1,CASSEWASGSTGELFF,TGTGCCAGCAGTGAATGGGCTAGCGGGAGCACCGGGGAGCTGTTTTTT
.,TRBJ2-3,TRBD2,TRBV29-1,CSVEDAPSGSKGPYF,TGCAGCGTTGAAGATGCGCCTAGCGGGAGCAAAGGACCGTATTTT
once,TRBJ2-3,.,TRBV7-8,CASIPLGGGPKAPDTQYF,TGTGCCAGCATCCCCCTAGGGGGGGGCCCCAAAGCACCAGATACGCAGTATTTT
.,TRBJ1-5,.,TRBV6-4,CASNDPVGVPQHF,TGTGCCAGCAATGACCCCGTAGGAGTACCCCAGCATTTT
.,TRBJ1-2,.,TRBV12-5,CASGLSSPGVSGYTF,TGTGCTAGTGGTTTGAGTTCACCCGGGGTCTCTGGCTACACCTTC
.,TRBJ2-2,TRBD1,TRBV19,CASAGDRGTGELFF,TGTGCCAGTGCGGGGGACAGGGGGACCGGGGAGCTGTTTTTT
.,TRBJ2-1,TRBD1,TRBV7-9,CASSPDRAYNEQFF,TGTGCCAGCAGTCCGGACAGGGCATACAATGAGCAGTTCTTC
.,TRBJ2-1,TRBD2,TRBV28,CASSLRLLLAGSRVFTYNEQFF,TGTGCCAGCAGCTTACGACTCCTCCTAGCGGGATCAAGAGTATTCACCTACAATGAGCAGTTCTTC
.,TRBJ2-2,.,TRBV30,CARGRATGELFF,TGTGCCCGGGGGCGGGCCACCGGGGAGCTGTTTTTT
.,TRBJ2-5,TRBD2,TRBV28,CASSTQRGPWETQYF,TGTGCCAGCAGCACCCAGCGGGGACCTTGGGAGACCCAGTACTTC
.,TRBJ2-3,TRBD1,TRBV7-8,CASSLSGGSGVKRDTQYF,TGTGCCAGCAGCCTATCAGGGGGCTCGGGTGTAAAGCGAGATACGCAGTATTTT
few,TRBJ2-1,.,TRBV3-1/TRBV3-2,CASSHRGGSSYNEQFF,TGTGCCAGCAGCCACAGGGGAGGTAGCTCCTACAATGAGCAGTTCTTC
.,TRBJ2-4,TRBD1,TRBV2,CASKLTGENIQYF,TGTGCCAGCAAGCTAACAGGGGAGAACATTCAGTACTTC
.,TRBJ2-2,.,TRBV4-1,CASSAQTDTGELFF,TGCGCCAGCAGCGCCCAGACAGACACCGGGGAGCTGTTTTTT
.,TRBJ2-1,.,TRBV15,CATSRESAHPYNEQFF,TGTGCCACCAGCAGAGAGAGCGCACATCCCTACAATGAGCAGTTCTTC
.,TRBJ2-7,.,TRBV6-6,CASSYRQTGLYEQYF,TGTGCCAGCAGTTACCGACAGACAGGACTCTACGAGCAGTACTTC
.,TRBJ2-5,TRBD1,TRBV7-9,CASSNRDRAFKGKETQYF,TGTGCCAGCAGCAACCGGGACAGGGCGTTTAAGGGCAAAGAGACCCAGTACTTC
.,TRBJ1-1,.,TRBV6-5,CASSYSIHRRIGAFF,TGTGCCAGCAGTTACTCGATACACAGGAGGATCGGGGCTTTCTTT
.,TRBJ2-7,.,TRBV28,CASGGSREEQYF,TGTGCCAGCGGAGGGTCCCGGGAAGAGCAGTACTTC
.,TRBJ1-1,.,TRBV28,CASRLRVPTEAFF,TGTGCCAGCAGGTTGAGGGTACCAACTGAAGCTTTCTTT
few,TRBJ2-3,TRBD2,TRBV7-2,CASSLGASGSGTDTQYF,TGTGCCAGCAGCTTAGGGGCTAGCGGGAGTGGTACAGATACGCAGTATTTT
.,TRBJ1-2,.,TRBV28,CASSGRIGGYTF,TGTGCCAGCAGCGGGAGAATTGGAGGCTACACCTTC
.,TRBJ2-3,.,TRBV15,CATSRAKDSSTDTQYF,TGTGCCACCAGCAGAGCGAAGGACAGTAGCACAGATACGCAGTATTTT
.,TRBJ2-1,.,TRBV12-3/TRBV12-4,CASSLVYEQFF,TGTGCCAGCAGTTTGGTCTATGAGCAGTTCTTC
.,TRBJ2-2,TRBD2,TRBV29-1,CSVREAGGDTGELFF,TGCAGCGTGCGCGAAGCGGGAGGGGACACCGGGGAGCTGTTTTTT
.,TRBJ1-1,.,TRBV11-2,CASSTPLQGFLGAAFF,TGTGCCAGCAGCACCCCCTTACAGGGCTTTTTGGGAGCAGCTTTCTTT
.,TRBJ1-1,.,TRBV7-9,CASSSSRGFGNTEAFF,TGTGCCAGCAGCTCCTCCCGGGGATTCGGGAACACTGAAGCTTTCTTT
.,TRBJ2-7,.,TRBV12-3/TRBV12-4,CASTRYYEQYF,TGTGCCAGCACCAGATACTACGAGCAGTACTTC